This record looks at one T cell receptor beta chain sequence and its context. The antigen remains unidentified. This entry belongs to a study of graft-versus-host responses after intestinal transplantation. In the study overall: Recipients underwent multivisceral, liver-intestinal, or isolated intestinal transplants. Among the recipients, all got anti-thymocyte globulin induction and then tacrolimus and steroids for two to four years.

Overall study results and limits: Allografts from individuals with graft-donor T cell macrochimerism displayed high graft-versus-host to host-versus-graft clonal ratios. Early post-transplant declines in HvG were associated with peak levels of circulating GvH clones.

Data came from immunoSEQ multiplex PCR; TCRdb stores just in-frame clones and leaves some out. The data contain roughly 70,000 clones, nearly 85% of them singletons. This TCR came from a human donor who was the organ donor for an intestinal transplant. Sequenced material: unstimulated CD4+ T cells sorted from spleen or lymph node cells, taken before transplant.

Written as DNA, the CDR3 is TGTGCCAGCAGCCAAGCCCCGGGACTAGCGGGGGGGCCTCAAGAGACCCAGTACTTC. It codes for CASSQAPGLAGGPQETQYF. V is TRBV4-2 and J is TRBJ2-5; 16 bases line up with TRBD2. With 1 base clipped from V and 2 bases from J, the junction kept 7 bases outside the gene matches. The CDR3 sequence is 19 residues long. CDR1 and CDR2 (germline): LGHNA, YNFKEQ.